This T cell receptor (beta chain) is drawn from a study of naive and memory T cell subsets. Study-level points and caveats: Gini index rose across naive, CM, EM and EMRA in CD4 and CD8. There was no ground truth to check naive and memory subset results. Over 90% of naive TCR sequences appeared only once after error correction, unlike memory subsets.

This CDR3 contains 11 residues. V was cut by 5 bases and J by 7 bases, with 9 bases left in between. As regards this clonotype: What it binds is not known.

The beta constant-region primer was an equimolar mix of two oligonucleotides covering TRBC1 and TRBC2. The ligated cDNA underwent four PCR rounds using SP2 and nested alpha and beta constant-region primers. The cDNA 3' end received a ligated single-stranded oligonucleotide carrying the SP2 primer and a 12-nucleotide UMI. From the UMI-ligation and nested PCR reads, TCRdb called clonotypes with MiXCR, one entry per CDR3 protein. The table has roughly 80,000 distinct CDR3 sequences, over 8.5% seen once. The chain links TRBV12-3 or TRBV12-4 to TRBJ2-7, with D hard to call. The sample taken for sequencing was naive CD8+ T cells from blood. This TCR derives from a human donor in good health. CDR3 amino acids: CASSPAHEQYF. DNA of the CDR3: TGTGCCAGCAGTCCAGCCCATGAGCAGTACTTC.